These T cell receptor beta chains were read from a single sample in a study of PD-1 blockade in mismatch repair-deficient tumors. Profiled with immunoSEQ multiplex PCR; TCRdb holds only in-frame clones, not every one. The data hold more than 95,000 clones, with 86% observed a single time. Sequenced material: peripheral blood, taken 44 weeks after starting pembrolizumab. The origin of the receptors is an adult with mismatch repair-deficient cancer. Each CDR3 is given with its conserved first and last residue. The order of the fields is clone size, J gene, V gene, D gene, CDR3 protein, CDR3 DNA. The D gene is left open where the match is weak. Clone size is given for some rows only: seen once, a few or many times, or a class if the clone is expanded.

size: NA; J: TRBJ2-7; V: TRBV18; D: TRBD1; CDR3: CASSPLGDSLEQYF; DNA: TGTGCCAGCTCACCTTTAGGGGACAGTCTGGAGCAGTACTTC
size: NA; J: TRBJ1-2; V: TRBV6-1; D: NA; CDR3: CASSDQGINYGYTF; DNA: TGTGCCAGCAGTGATCAGGGAATTAACTATGGCTACACCTTC
size: NA; J: TRBJ2-3; V: TRBV7-9; D: NA; CDR3: CASIVSGEITDTQYF; DNA: TGTGCCAGCATCGTATCGGGGGAAATCACAGATACGCAGTATTTT
size: NA; J: TRBJ1-5; V: TRBV4-3; D: TRBD1; CDR3: CASSQDVTGGVQPQHF; DNA: TGCGCCAGCAGCCAAGACGTTACAGGGGGTGTTCAGCCCCAGCATTTT
size: NA; J: TRBJ2-3; V: TRBV14; D: NA; CDR3: CASSASRTDTQYF; DNA: TGTGCCAGCAGTGCAAGTAGGACAGATACGCAGTATTTT
size: NA; J: TRBJ2-1; V: TRBV27; D: TRBD2; CDR3: CASSLSPGLAVYNEQFF; DNA: TGTGCCAGCAGTTTATCCCCCGGACTAGCGGTCTACAATGAGCAGTTCTTC
size: NA; J: TRBJ2-3; V: TRBV5-6; D: NA; CDR3: CASSLRQGTDTQYF; DNA: TGTGCCAGCAGCTTGCGGCAGGGTACAGATACGCAGTATTTT
size: NA; J: TRBJ2-7; V: TRBV14; D: NA; CDR3: CAGSLWGAWDEQYF; DNA: TGTGCCGGCAGCCTCTGGGGCGCCTGGGACGAGCAGTACTTC
size: NA; J: TRBJ2-2; V: TRBV2; D: TRBD1; CDR3: CASRGGTGAGELFF; DNA: TGTGCCAGCAGGGGGGGGACAGGGGCCGGGGAGCTGTTTTTT
size: few; J: TRBJ1-5; V: TRBV19; D: NA; CDR3: CASSIGDQPQHF; DNA: TGTGCCAGTAGTATTGGGGATCAGCCCCAGCATTTT
size: NA; J: TRBJ1-1; V: TRBV6-5; D: NA; CDR3: CASSYSQWGRNTEAFF; DNA: TGTGCCAGCAGTTACTCCCAGTGGGGGAGGAACACTGAAGCTTTCTTT
size: NA; J: TRBJ2-3; V: TRBV15; D: TRBD2; CDR3: CATSRGLAESTDTQYF; DNA: TGTGCCACCAGCAGAGGTCTAGCGGAATCCACAGATACGCAGTATTTT
size: NA; J: TRBJ2-5; V: TRBV14; D: NA; CDR3: CASSQAGSERTQYF; DNA: TGTGCCAGCAGCCAAGCCGGGTCGGAGCGGACCCAGTACTTC
size: NA; J: TRBJ2-7; V: TRBV28; D: NA; CDR3: CASSLQGYEQYF; DNA: TGTGCCAGCAGTTTACAGGGCTACGAGCAGTACTTC
size: NA; J: TRBJ1-1; V: TRBV5-1; D: NA; CDR3: CASSRSTGEAFF; DNA: TGCGCCAGCAGCCGCTCGACGGGTGAAGCTTTCTTT
size: few; J: TRBJ2-3; V: TRBV19; D: NA; CDR3: CASSIGLYTDTQYF; DNA: TGTGCCAGTAGTATCGGGCTGTACACAGATACGCAGTATTTT
size: NA; J: TRBJ2-1; V: TRBV5-1; D: TRBD2; CDR3: CASSLGLAGVDEQFF; DNA: TGCGCCAGCAGCTTGGGGCTAGCGGGAGTCGATGAGCAGTTCTTC
size: NA; J: TRBJ2-3; V: TRBV10-2; D: NA; CDR3: CASSDRGTDTQYF; DNA: TGCGCCAGCAGTGACCGAGGGACAGATACGCAGTATTTT
size: NA; J: TRBJ1-4; V: TRBV9; D: TRBD1; CDR3: CASSVEGTVNEKLFF; DNA: TGTGCCAGCAGCGTAGAAGGGACAGTTAATGAAAAACTGTTTTTT
size: NA; J: TRBJ2-7; V: TRBV28; D: NA; CDR3: CASSLWSGQSREQYF; DNA: TGTGCCAGCAGTTTATGGTCGGGACAATCTCGCGAGCAGTACTTC
size: NA; J: TRBJ2-5; V: TRBV6-5; D: NA; CDR3: CASSPTLYQETQYF; DNA: TGTGCCAGCAGTCCGACCTTGTACCAAGAGACCCAGTACTTC
size: NA; J: TRBJ1-4; V: TRBV30; D: TRBD1; CDR3: CAWSTGVVVEKLFF; DNA: TGTGCCTGGAGTACAGGGGTAGTCGTAGAAAAACTGTTTTTT
size: NA; J: TRBJ2-7; V: TRBV7-2; D: TRBD2; CDR3: CASSLLAGDYEQYF; DNA: TGTGCCAGCAGCTTACTAGCGGGAGACTACGAGCAGTACTTC
size: once; J: TRBJ1-3; V: TRBV4-2; D: TRBD1; CDR3: CASSQDRHSGNTIYF; DNA: TGTGCCAGCAGCCAGGACAGGCACTCTGGAAACACCATATATTTT
size: NA; J: TRBJ1-5; V: TRBV28; D: NA; CDR3: CASRRGNQPQHF; DNA: TGTGCCAGCAGGAGGGGCAATCAGCCCCAGCATTTT
size: NA; J: TRBJ2-3; V: TRBV9; D: NA; CDR3: CASSGSWGADTQYF; DNA: TGTGCCAGCAGCGGTAGCTGGGGGGCTGATACGCAGTATTTT
size: NA; J: TRBJ1-1; V: TRBV11-2; D: NA; CDR3: CASSLGGGRFTEAFF; DNA: TGTGCCAGCAGCTTAGGTGGGGGGAGGTTCACTGAAGCTTTCTTT
size: NA; J: TRBJ2-3; V: TRBV5-1; D: TRBD2; CDR3: CASSRAAGADTQYF; DNA: TGCGCCAGCAGCAGGGCGGCGGGAGCAGATACGCAGTATTTT
size: NA; J: TRBJ2-6; V: TRBV5-8; D: TRBD2; CDR3: CASSLGRGFGANVLTF; DNA: TGTGCCAGCAGCCTGGGGAGGGGTTTTGGGGCCAACGTCCTGACTTTC
size: NA; J: TRBJ2-2; V: TRBV9; D: TRBD1; CDR3: CASSVGTGGNFAGELFF; DNA: TGTGCCAGCAGCGTTGGAACAGGGGGTAATTTCGCCGGGGAGCTGTTTTTT
size: few; J: TRBJ2-7; V: TRBV27; D: NA; CDR3: CASSLYYTYEQYF; DNA: TGTGCCAGCAGTCTCTACTACACCTACGAGCAGTACTTC
size: NA; J: TRBJ2-7; V: TRBV27; D: NA; CDR3: CASREFVGTPPSYEQYF; DNA: TGTGCCAGCAGGGAATTCGTCGGGACCCCCCCATCATACGAGCAGTACTTC
size: few; J: TRBJ2-1; V: TRBV7-2; D: TRBD2; CDR3: CASSFSGRGYNEQFF; DNA: TGTGCCAGCAGCTTTTCCGGGAGGGGGTACAATGAGCAGTTCTTC
size: NA; J: TRBJ1-4; V: TRBV28; D: NA; CDR3: CASSGHIPSTNEKLFF; DNA: TGTGCCAGCAGTGGACATATACCGTCCACTAATGAAAAACTGTTTTTT
size: NA; J: TRBJ2-3; V: TRBV30; D: TRBD2; CDR3: CAWSRGRMEEHRDTQYF; DNA: TGTGCCTGGAGTCGCGGGAGGATGGAAGAGCACAGAGATACGCAGTATTTT
size: NA; J: TRBJ2-7; V: TRBV2; D: NA; CDR3: CASSGFSGYEQYF; DNA: TGTGCCAGCAGTGGGTTTAGCGGCTACGAGCAGTACTTC
size: NA; J: TRBJ2-5; V: TRBV7-2; D: NA; CDR3: CASSWTEGGKTQYF; DNA: TGTGCCAGCAGCTGGACCGAGGGCGGAAAGACCCAGTACTTC
size: few; J: TRBJ2-2; V: TRBV28; D: NA; CDR3: CASRISTGELFF; DNA: TGTGCCAGCAGGATTTCCACCGGGGAGCTGTTTTTT
size: NA; J: TRBJ2-4; V: TRBV7-9; D: NA; CDR3: CASSFLQGSKNIQYF; DNA: TGTGCCAGCAGCTTTTTACAAGGGTCCAAAAACATTCAGTACTTC
size: NA; J: TRBJ2-7; V: TRBV11-1; D: TRBD2; CDR3: CASSSRGLAGFYEQYF; DNA: TGTGCCAGCAGCTCCAGAGGACTAGCGGGATTCTACGAGCAGTACTTC
size: NA; J: TRBJ2-1; V: TRBV4-1; D: TRBD1; CDR3: CASSQVRTGYNEQFF; DNA: TGCGCCAGCAGCCAAGTGAGGACAGGGTATAATGAGCAGTTCTTC
size: NA; J: TRBJ2-3; V: TRBV10-2; D: TRBD2; CDR3: CASSLLRLASTDTQYF; DNA: TGCGCCAGCAGTTTACTCAGACTAGCTAGCACAGATACGCAGTATTTT
size: NA; J: TRBJ2-5; V: TRBV7-9; D: TRBD2; CDR3: CASSLLLAGKETQYF; DNA: TGTGCCAGCAGCTTACTGTTAGCGGGAAAGGAGACCCAGTACTTC
size: NA; J: TRBJ2-5; V: TRBV28; D: NA; CDR3: CASSLAFLETQYF; DNA: TGTGCCAGCAGTTTAGCCTTTCTGGAGACCCAGTACTTC
size: NA; J: TRBJ2-2; V: TRBV28; D: TRBD1; CDR3: CASSLTGGETGELFF; DNA: TGTGCCAGCAGTCTGACAGGGGGCGAGACCGGGGAGCTGTTTTTT
size: NA; J: TRBJ1-2; V: TRBV4-1; D: NA; CDR3: CASSQGAARGYTF; DNA: TGCGCCAGCAGCCAAGGAGCAGCCCGCGGCTACACCTTC
size: NA; J: TRBJ2-2; V: TRBV5-6; D: TRBD1; CDR3: CASSFLGGTGYTGELFF; DNA: TGTGCCAGCAGCTTTCTTGGCGGGACAGGGTACACCGGGGAGCTGTTTTTT
size: NA; J: TRBJ2-5; V: TRBV28; D: TRBD2; CDR3: CASSPLADLQETQYF; DNA: TGTGCCAGCAGCCCACTAGCGGACTTACAAGAGACCCAGTACTTC
size: NA; J: TRBJ2-7; V: TRBV6-1; D: NA; CDR3: CASSEAPGDGYEQYF; DNA: TGTGCCAGCAGTGAAGCCCCAGGGGACGGGTACGAGCAGTACTTC
size: NA; J: TRBJ2-6; V: TRBV9; D: NA; CDR3: CASSVWGDSGANVLTF; DNA: TGTGCCAGCAGCGTATGGGGAGATTCTGGGGCCAACGTCCTGACTTTC
size: NA; J: TRBJ2-7; V: TRBV7-2; D: NA; CDR3: CASSLSSYEQYF; DNA: TGTGCCAGCAGCCTGAGCTCCTACGAGCAGTACTTC
size: NA; J: TRBJ2-5; V: TRBV5-6; D: NA; CDR3: CASSPETGTQYF; DNA: TGTGCCAGCAGCCCTGAGACAGGGACCCAGTACTTC
size: NA; J: TRBJ1-2; V: TRBV5-1; D: TRBD1; CDR3: CASSLDLGQGIWVGLLGYTF; DNA: TGCGCCAGCAGCTTAGACCTGGGACAGGGCATATGGGTGGGACTGCTTGGCTACACCTTC
size: NA; J: TRBJ1-1; V: TRBV30; D: NA; CDR3: CAWTGGTTEAFF; DNA: TGTGCCTGGACTGGAGGAACCACTGAAGCTTTCTTT
size: once; J: TRBJ2-1; V: TRBV20-1; D: NA; CDR3: CSASLGARGFF; DNA: TGCAGTGCTAGTTTAGGGGCTCGGGGGTTCTTC
size: NA; J: TRBJ2-3; V: TRBV7-3; D: TRBD2; CDR3: CASSGEAGSTDTQYF; DNA: TGTGCCAGCAGCGGGGAAGCGGGAAGCACAGATACGCAGTATTTT
size: NA; J: TRBJ2-5; V: TRBV28; D: NA; CDR3: CASNKRELYQETQYF; DNA: TGTGCCAGCAACAAGAGGGAACTCTACCAAGAGACCCAGTACTTC
size: NA; J: TRBJ2-5; V: TRBV5-1; D: NA; CDR3: CASSLAGYQETQYF; DNA: TGCGCCAGCAGCTTGGCAGGCTACCAAGAGACCCAGTACTTC
size: NA; J: TRBJ2-2; V: TRBV16; D: NA; CDR3: CASSQSRRDTGELFF; DNA: TGTGCCAGCAGCCAATCGCGAAGGGACACCGGGGAGCTGTTTTTT